This T cell receptor (beta chain) was sequenced for a study of control samples from healthy donors and cancer patients. The assay was immunoSEQ multiplex PCR, and TCRdb's table has in-frame clones only and misses some. The sample carries 90,000 to 110,000 clones, roughly 80% recorded once. Looked up from germline, CDR1 is LNHDA and CDR2 is SQIVND (reference sequence). V dropped 4 bases and J dropped 1 base, with 7 bases sitting between them. There are 13 residues in the CDR3. The sequencing sample was made of blood. This receptor was identified in a woman aged 45-59 years in good health. J is TRBJ1-1 and V is TRBV19, with D unclear. CDR3 in amino acids: CASSTRTNTEAFF. CDR3 DNA: TGTGCCAGTAGTACGCGGACGAACACTGAAGCTTTCTTT.